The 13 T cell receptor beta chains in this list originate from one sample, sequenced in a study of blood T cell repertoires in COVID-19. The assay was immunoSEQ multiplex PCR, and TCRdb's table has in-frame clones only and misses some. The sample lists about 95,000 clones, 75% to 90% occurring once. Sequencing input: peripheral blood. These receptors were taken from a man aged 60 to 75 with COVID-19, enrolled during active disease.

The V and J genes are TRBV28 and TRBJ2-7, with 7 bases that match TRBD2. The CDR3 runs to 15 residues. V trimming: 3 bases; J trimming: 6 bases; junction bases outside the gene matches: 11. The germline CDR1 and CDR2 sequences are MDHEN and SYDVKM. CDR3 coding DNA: TGTGCCAGCAGTTTTCTTGGGGGAGGGTACTCCGAGCAGTACTTC. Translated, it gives CASSFLGGGYSEQYF.

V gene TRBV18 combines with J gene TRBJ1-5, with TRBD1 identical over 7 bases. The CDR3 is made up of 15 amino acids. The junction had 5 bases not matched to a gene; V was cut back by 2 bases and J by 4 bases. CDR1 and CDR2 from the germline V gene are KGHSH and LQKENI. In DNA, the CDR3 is TGTGCCAGCTCACCATCAGGGGGAGGTAATCAGCCCCAGCATTTT. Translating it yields CASSPSGGGNQPQHF.

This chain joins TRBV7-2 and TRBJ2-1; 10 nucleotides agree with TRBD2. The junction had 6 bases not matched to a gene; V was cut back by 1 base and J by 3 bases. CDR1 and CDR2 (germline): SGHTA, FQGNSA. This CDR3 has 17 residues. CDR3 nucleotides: TGTGCCAGCAGCTTAGATGCACTAGCGGGAAGCTACAATGAGCAGTTCTTC. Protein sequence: CASSLDALAGSYNEQFF.

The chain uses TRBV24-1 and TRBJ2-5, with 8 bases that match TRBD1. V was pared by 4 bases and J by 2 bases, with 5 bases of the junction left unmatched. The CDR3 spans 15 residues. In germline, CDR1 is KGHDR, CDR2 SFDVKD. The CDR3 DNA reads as TGTGCCACCAGTGAGACAGGGGCAGTACAAGAGACCCAGTACTTC. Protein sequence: CATSETGAVQETQYF.

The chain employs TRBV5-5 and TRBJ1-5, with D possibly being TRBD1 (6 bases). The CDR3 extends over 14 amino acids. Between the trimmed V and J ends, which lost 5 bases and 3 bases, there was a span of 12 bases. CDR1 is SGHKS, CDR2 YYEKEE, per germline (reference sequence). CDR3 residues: CASSNRDTNQPQHF. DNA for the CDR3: TGTGCCAGCAGTAATCGGGACACCAATCAGCCCCAGCATTTT. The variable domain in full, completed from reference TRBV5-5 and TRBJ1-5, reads DAGVTQSPTHLIKTRGQQVTLRCSPISGHKSVSWYQQVLGQGPQFIFQYYEKEERGRGNFPDRFSARQFPNYSSELNVNALLLGDSALYLCASSNRDTNQPQHFGDGTRLSIL.

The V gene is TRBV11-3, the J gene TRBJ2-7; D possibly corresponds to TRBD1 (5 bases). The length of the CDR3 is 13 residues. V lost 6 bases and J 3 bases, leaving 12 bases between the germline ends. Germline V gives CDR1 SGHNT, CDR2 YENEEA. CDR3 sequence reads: CASSRQPGYEQYF. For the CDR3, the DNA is TGTGCCAGCAGTAGACAGCCCGGCTACGAGCAGTACTTC.

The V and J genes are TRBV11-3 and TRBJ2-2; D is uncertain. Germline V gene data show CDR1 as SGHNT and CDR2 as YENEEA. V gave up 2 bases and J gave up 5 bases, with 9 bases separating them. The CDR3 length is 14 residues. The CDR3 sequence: CASSLNGVTGELFF. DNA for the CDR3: TGTGCCAGCAGCTTAAATGGAGTTACCGGGGAGCTGTTTTTT.

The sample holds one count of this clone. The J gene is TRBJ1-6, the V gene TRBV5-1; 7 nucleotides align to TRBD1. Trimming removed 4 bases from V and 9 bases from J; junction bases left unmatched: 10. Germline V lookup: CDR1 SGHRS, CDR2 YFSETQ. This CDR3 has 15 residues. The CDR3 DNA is TGCGCCAGCAGCACCGGACAGGAGGCTTCTTCACCCCTCCACTTT. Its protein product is CASSTGQEASSPLHF.

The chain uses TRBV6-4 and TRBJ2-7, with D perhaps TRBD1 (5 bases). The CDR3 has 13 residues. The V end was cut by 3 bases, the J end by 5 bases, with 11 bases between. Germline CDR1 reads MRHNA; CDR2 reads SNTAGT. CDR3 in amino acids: CASSEGRRNEQYF. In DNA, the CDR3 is TGTGCCAGCAGTGAGGGGCGTCGCAACGAGCAGTACTTC.

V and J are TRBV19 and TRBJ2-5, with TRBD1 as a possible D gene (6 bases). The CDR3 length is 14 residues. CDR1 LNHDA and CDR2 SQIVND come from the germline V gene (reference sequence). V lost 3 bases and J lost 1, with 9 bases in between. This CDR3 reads CASSMQGGQETQYF. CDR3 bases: TGTGCCAGTAGTATGCAAGGGGGCCAAGAGACCCAGTACTTC.

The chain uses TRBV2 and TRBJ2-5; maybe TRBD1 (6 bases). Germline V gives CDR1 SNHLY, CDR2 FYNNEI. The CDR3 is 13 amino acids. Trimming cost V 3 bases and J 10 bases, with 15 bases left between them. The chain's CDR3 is CASSEGATLIQYF. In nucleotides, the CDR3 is TGTGCCAGCAGTGAGGGGGCGACGCTTATCCAGTACTTC.

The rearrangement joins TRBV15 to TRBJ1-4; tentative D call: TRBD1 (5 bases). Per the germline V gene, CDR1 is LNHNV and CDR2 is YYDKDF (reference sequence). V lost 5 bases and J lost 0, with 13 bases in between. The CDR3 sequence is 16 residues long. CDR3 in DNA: TGTGCCACCAGCCCTGACAGAGATGCAACTAATGAAAAACTGTTTTTT. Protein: CATSPDRDATNEKLFF.

Written as DNA, the CDR3 is TGTGCCAGCAGTCGAAAACCCTGGGTAGGACAGGGGCGGGCGGACTATGGCTACACCTTC. Translated: CASSRKPWVGQGRADYGYTF. This sequence joins TRBV6-6 and TRBJ1-2; 9 bases map to TRBD1. CDR1 and CDR2 from the germline V gene are MNHNY and SVGAGI (reference sequence). The CDR3 is made up of 20 amino acids. V gave up 5 bases and J gave up 3 bases; unmatched junction bases: 22.